The 10 T cell receptor beta chains reported below all come from one sample, sequenced in a study of CD8 T cells in Susac syndrome (dated by TCRdb to about 2019). The library relied on the immunoSEQ multiplex PCR assay. RNA was extracted using the RNeasy kit, and roughly 0.5 to 1 ug of the RNA was reverse transcribed with random hexamers. The public reads were reprocessed in TCRdb via fastp at Q25 and MiXCR, keeping in-frame beta chains. Every CDR3 protein is listed once, alongside the most common genes and DNA of its rows. The table for this sample lists around 150,000 distinct CDR3 sequences; 95% of them were counted only once. About 0.18% of the sample is in the top ten clones. Sample: CD8+ T cells from PBMCs. These receptors were collected from a human donor with Susac syndrome.

J is TRBJ2-1 and V is TRBV30; 13 bases align to TRBD2. J lost 5 bases, V lost 1 base, and 11 bases had no gene match. The CDR3 sequence is 18 residues long. Germline-derived CDR1 and CDR2 are GTSNPN and SVGIG (reference sequence). The CDR3 DNA follows: TGTGCCTGGAGTGAAACTAGCGGGAGGGGTAACACGAACAATGAGCAGTTCTTC. It encodes CAWSETSGRGNTNNEQFF.

The V call is TRBV12-3 or TRBV12-4, the J call TRBJ1-2, with 7 positions matching TRBD1. The CDR3 spans 14 residues. The J segment lost 4 bases and the V segment lost 5 bases, leaving 7 bases of the junction unmatched. The CDR3 sequence is CASSPAQGGYGYTF. In nucleotides, the CDR3 is TGTGCCAGCAGTCCGGCCCAGGGGGGCTATGGCTACACCTTC.

The J gene is TRBJ1-1, the V gene TRBV21-1. TRBV21-1 represents a pseudogene. The CDR3 totals 11 residues. DNA for the CDR3: TGTGCCAGCAGCAAAGCTCCTGAAGCTTTCTTT. Its translation is CASSKAPEAFF.

The chain carries TRBV20-1 and TRBJ2-1, with unresolved D. The CDR3 extends over 14 amino acids. Trimming removed 8 bases at V and 5 bases at J, with 19 bases between. CDR1 is DFQATT, CDR2 SNEGSKA, per germline (reference sequence). The CDR3 DNA is TGCAGTCCAACTGGGGTAGTACCGGACAATGAGCAGTTCTTC. This encodes CSPTGVVPDNEQFF.

The chain recombines TRBV6-5 with TRBJ2-7; perhaps TRBD1 as D (7 bases). The germline CDR1 and CDR2 sequences are MNHEY and SVGAGI. Trimming left V 2 bases short and J 4 bases short, with 18 bases between. There are 16 residues in the CDR3. The CDR3 region is CASSYHLQGTEYEQYF. The CDR3 coding sequence is TGTGCCAGCAGTTACCACCTACAGGGGACTGAATACGAGCAGTACTTC.

The rearrangement joins TRBV4-1 to TRBJ1-2; D not certain. Trimming cost V 2 bases and J 4 bases, with 17 bases left between them. Germline lookup yields CDR1 MGHRA and CDR2 YSYEKL. The CDR3 length is 16 residues. CDR3 residues: CASSQWSRLTGYGYTF. As DNA, the CDR3 is TGCGCCAGCAGCCAATGGTCGCGACTAACGGGCTATGGCTACACCTTC.

This chain links TRBV4-1 with TRBJ1-2, with a weak D call TRBD1 (5 bases). The CDR3 has 15 residues. CDR1 is MGHRA, CDR2 YSYEKL, per germline. The V end lost 0 bases, the J end lost 4 bases, and 12 bases lay between the germline ends. The CDR3 bases are TGCGCCAGCAGCCAAGATCCTGGGGGGGGCTATGGCTACACCTTC. Amino acid sequence: CASSQDPGGGYGYTF.

V usage is TRBV5-5 and J usage is TRBJ2-1; 7 bases line up with TRBD1. The CDR3 has 14 amino acids. CDR1 and CDR2 from the germline V gene are SGHKS and YYEKEE (reference sequence). With 0 bases clipped from V and 10 bases from J, the junction kept 7 bases outside the gene matches. The CDR3 loop is CASSLGQGGGEQFF. CDR3 DNA sequence: TGTGCCAGCAGCTTGGGACAGGGCGGTGGGGAGCAGTTCTTC.

The chain combines TRBV29-1 with TRBJ1-1; D is possibly TRBD1 (6 bases). Germline CDR1 and CDR2: SQVTM and ANQGSEA. The CDR3 extends over 14 amino acids. V shed 7 bases and J shed 5 bases, with 20 bases lying between them. This CDR3 is CSATGSVKTTEAFF. Written as DNA, the CDR3 is TGCAGCGCAACAGGGTCGGTAAAAACGACTGAAGCTTTCTTT.

The V gene is TRBV10-3, the J gene TRBJ2-1; 13 nucleotides line up with TRBD2. From germline, CDR1 is ENHRY and CDR2 SYGVKD. The V segment lost 3 bases and the J segment 8 bases; nucleotides outside the gene matches: 7. CDR3 length: 16 amino acids. The CDR3 region is CAISETSGRAFYEQFF. The CDR3 DNA reads as TGTGCCATCAGTGAAACTAGCGGGAGGGCCTTTTATGAGCAGTTCTTC.